The rows below give T cell receptor beta chains drawn from one sample of a study of shared clonotypes between healthy human individuals. Produced via immunoSEQ multiplex PCR; TCRdb's table is partial and in-frame only. The data contain about 2 million clones, 95% of them singletons. Sequenced input: naive CD4+ T cells sorted from blood. The receptors originated from a man younger than 35 in good health. The CDR3 runs from the conserved cysteine through the conserved F or W. A D gene is named only where the DNA matches it firmly. A row's size may be missing; if present it is once, few, many or a size class.

j_call v_call clone_size d_call cdr3_aa cdr3_nt
TRBJ2-1 TRBV25-1 - TRBD2 CASSETSGGSYNEQFF TGTGCCAGCAGCGAGACTAGCGGGGGCTCCTACAATGAGCAGTTCTTC
TRBJ2-3 TRBV7-6 once - CASSFMGGRTDTQYF TGTGCCAGCAGCTTCATGGGGGGTCGCACAGATACGCAGTATTTT
TRBJ1-5 TRBV2 - - CASSESASQPQHF TGTGCCAGCAGTGAAAGCGCAAGCCAGCCCCAGCATTTT
TRBJ1-6 TRBV7-2 once - CASSLAGIPNSPLHF TGTGCCAGCAGCCTGGCCGGGATCCCTAATTCACCCCTCCACTTT
TRBJ2-3 TRBV5-1 - - CASSIGQNTDTQYF TGCGCCAGCAGCATAGGACAGAACACAGATACGCAGTATTTT
TRBJ2-5 TRBV2 - - CASRGAGALQETQYF TGTGCCAGCAGAGGGGCGGGGGCCCTACAAGAGACCCAGTACTTC
TRBJ2-5 TRBV30 - TRBD2 CAWSVSGGVGTQYF TGTGCCTGGAGTGTTTCTGGGGGGGTCGGGACCCAGTACTTC
TRBJ2-7 TRBV7-2 once - CASSSNSYEQYF TGTGCCAGCAGCTCCAACAGTTACGAGCAGTACTTC
TRBJ2-1 TRBV9 - TRBD1 CASSQTGDEQFF TGTGCCAGCAGCCAAACAGGGGATGAGCAGTTCTTC
TRBJ1-5 TRBV9 - TRBD1 CASSVGGQGNQPQHF TGTGCCAGCAGCGTAGGGGGACAGGGTAATCAGCCCCAGCATTTT
TRBJ2-6 TRBV7-8 - - CASSVTVAGSGANVLTF TGTGCCAGCAGCGTGACAGTTGCAGGCTCTGGGGCCAACGTCCTGACTTTC
TRBJ1-2 TRBV7-9 - - CASRARETEGYTF TGTGCCAGCAGGGCCCGGGAGACGGAAGGCTACACCTTC
TRBJ1-5 TRBV28 - TRBD1 CASSSGTGSFRGNQPQHF TGTGCCAGCAGTTCCGGGACAGGGTCGTTTCGGGGGAATCAGCCCCAGCATTTT
TRBJ2-1 TRBV10-2 - TRBD2 CASSGAGGSSYNEQFF TGCGCCAGCAGCGGCGCCGGGGGGAGCTCCTACAATGAGCAGTTCTTC
TRBJ1-1 TRBV5-6 - TRBD1 CASSPRTGGRNTEAFF TGTGCCAGCAGCCCCCGGACAGGGGGACGCAACACTGAAGCTTTCTTT
TRBJ1-3 TRBV4-1 - - CASSQAGPSSSGNTIYF TGCGCCAGCAGCCAAGCTGGACCTTCGAGCTCTGGAAACACCATATATTTT
TRBJ1-2 TRBV28 - TRBD1 CASSYRGRANYGYTF TGTGCCAGCAGTTACAGGGGGAGAGCTAACTATGGCTACACCTTC
TRBJ1-6 TRBV27 - - CASGSGTDNSPLHF TGTGCCAGCGGGTCGGGTACCGATAATTCACCCCTCCACTTT
TRBJ1-2 TRBV7-9 - - CASSLGDGFYGYTF TGTGCCAGCAGCTTAGGAGATGGGTTCTATGGCTACACCTTC
TRBJ1-4 TRBV30 - - CAWTGSGEKLFF TGTGCCTGGACAGGGTCTGGGGAAAAACTGTTTTTT